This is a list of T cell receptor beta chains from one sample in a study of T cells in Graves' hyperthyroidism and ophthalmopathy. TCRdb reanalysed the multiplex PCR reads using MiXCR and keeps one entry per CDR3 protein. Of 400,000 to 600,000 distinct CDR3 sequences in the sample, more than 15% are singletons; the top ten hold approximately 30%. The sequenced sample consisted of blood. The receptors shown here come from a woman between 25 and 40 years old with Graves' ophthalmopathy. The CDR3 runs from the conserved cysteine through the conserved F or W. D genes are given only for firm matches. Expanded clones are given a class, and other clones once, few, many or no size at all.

CDR3 protein: CAWSVGGAGEQFF; CDR3 DNA: TGTGCCTGGAGTGTAGGGGGAGCAGGGGAGCAGTTCTTC; clone size: -; J gene: TRBJ2-1; D gene: -; V gene: TRBV30
CDR3 protein: CASSQEVAGLAGERNIYEQYF; CDR3 DNA: TGTGCCAGCAGCCAAGAAGTAGCGGGACTAGCGGGAGAAAGGAATATCTACGAGCAGTACTTC; clone size: few; J gene: TRBJ2-7; D gene: TRBD2; V gene: TRBV4-2
CDR3 protein: CAWSSPRVAGGGYEQYF; CDR3 DNA: TGTGCCTGGAGTTCCCCTCGGGTGGCGGGAGGCGGATACGAGCAGTACTTC; clone size: -; J gene: TRBJ2-7; D gene: TRBD2; V gene: TRBV30
CDR3 protein: CSAPAGGDYNEQFF; CDR3 DNA: TGCAGTGCCCCAGCCGGAGGGGACTACAATGAGCAGTTCTTC; clone size: many; J gene: TRBJ2-1; D gene: -; V gene: TRBV20-1
CDR3 protein: CASSSGQGPTDTQYF; CDR3 DNA: TGCGCCAGCAGCTCGGGACAGGGGCCCACAGATACGCAGTATTTT; clone size: -; J gene: TRBJ2-3; D gene: TRBD1; V gene: TRBV5-1
CDR3 protein: CASSTFGLAGAEQFF; CDR3 DNA: TGTGCCAGTAGTACCTTCGGACTAGCGGGAGCCGAGCAGTTCTTC; clone size: -; J gene: TRBJ2-1; D gene: TRBD2; V gene: TRBV19
CDR3 protein: CASWGLAKNIQYF; CDR3 DNA: TGTGCCAGCTGGGGGTTAGCCAAAAACATTCAGTACTTC; clone size: many; J gene: TRBJ2-4; D gene: -; V gene: TRBV6-1
CDR3 protein: CASSLGLAGAPSYNEQFF; CDR3 DNA: TGTGCCAGCAGCTTAGGTCTAGCGGGAGCCCCCTCCTACAATGAGCAGTTCTTC; clone size: few; J gene: TRBJ2-1; D gene: TRBD2; V gene: TRBV7-2
CDR3 protein: CSARDLPTSQITCGELFF; CDR3 DNA: TGCAGTGCTAGAGACCTTCCAACTAGCCAGATTACGTGCGGGGAGCTGTTTTTT; clone size: few; J gene: TRBJ2-2; D gene: -; V gene: TRBV20-1
CDR3 protein: CASSLVRGSRDTQYF; CDR3 DNA: TGTGCCAGCAGCTTAGTAAGGGGGAGTAGAGATACGCAGTATTTT; clone size: once; J gene: TRBJ2-3; D gene: -; V gene: TRBV7-9
CDR3 protein: CASIGWTGELFF; CDR3 DNA: TGTGCCAGCATAGGTTGGACCGGGGAGCTGTTTTTT; clone size: -; J gene: TRBJ2-2; D gene: -; V gene: TRBV6-2/TRBV6-3
CDR3 protein: CAWITGLPQRPGNTIYF; CDR3 DNA: TGTGCCTGGATTACGGGGCTGCCCCAACGGCCTGGAAACACCATATATTTT; clone size: few; J gene: TRBJ1-3; D gene: -; V gene: TRBV30
CDR3 protein: CASSPSGAQGTQYF; CDR3 DNA: TGTGCTAGCAGCCCCTCGGGGGCGCAGGGGACCCAGTACTTC; clone size: -; J gene: TRBJ2-5; D gene: -; V gene: TRBV7-7
CDR3 protein: CASSDRLAGAYNEQFF; CDR3 DNA: TGTGCCAGCAGCGACCGACTAGCGGGGGCGTACAATGAGCAGTTCTTC; clone size: -; J gene: TRBJ2-1; D gene: TRBD2; V gene: TRBV9
CDR3 protein: CASSLGQGSHEQYF; CDR3 DNA: TGCGCCAGCAGCCTGGGACAGGGATCCCACGAGCAGTACTTC; clone size: many; J gene: TRBJ2-7; D gene: TRBD1; V gene: TRBV5-1
CDR3 protein: CASSLIGGRLDTGELFF; CDR3 DNA: TGTGCCAGCAGCTTAATTGGCGGGAGGCTGGACACCGGGGAGCTGTTTTTT; clone size: -; J gene: TRBJ2-2; D gene: TRBD2; V gene: TRBV7-8
CDR3 protein: CSARPPLTSDRHSYEQYF; CDR3 DNA: TGCAGTGCTAGACCACCTCTTACTAGCGACCGCCACTCCTACGAGCAGTACTTC; clone size: many; J gene: TRBJ2-7; D gene: TRBD2; V gene: TRBV20-1
CDR3 protein: CASSRGREETQYF; CDR3 DNA: TGTGCCAGCAGTCGGGGGCGGGAAGAGACCCAGTACTTC; clone size: many; J gene: TRBJ2-5; D gene: -; V gene: TRBV7-2
CDR3 protein: CASTPLRQGWYEQYF; CDR3 DNA: TGTGCCAGCACCCCTCTCCGGCAGGGATGGTACGAGCAGTACTTC; clone size: few; J gene: TRBJ2-7; D gene: -; V gene: TRBV6-1
CDR3 protein: CASTWGSQDQPQHF; CDR3 DNA: TGTGCCAGCACTTGGGGGTCGCAGGATCAGCCCCAGCATTTT; clone size: many; J gene: TRBJ1-5; D gene: -; V gene: TRBV2
CDR3 protein: CASSQLTGSGANVLTF; CDR3 DNA: TGTGCCAGCAGCCAACTGACAGGCTCTGGGGCCAACGTCCTGACTTTC; clone size: few; J gene: TRBJ2-6; D gene: -; V gene: TRBV4-2
CDR3 protein: CASSERGQGNQPQHF; CDR3 DNA: TGTGCCAGCAGTGAAAGGGGACAGGGAAATCAGCCCCAGCATTTT; clone size: few; J gene: TRBJ1-5; D gene: TRBD1; V gene: TRBV25-1
CDR3 protein: CASSRQGTSQETQYF; CDR3 DNA: TGTGCCAGCAGCCGACAGGGAACATCGCAAGAGACCCAGTACTTC; clone size: many; J gene: TRBJ2-5; D gene: TRBD1; V gene: TRBV7-8
CDR3 protein: CATSQPGNQPQHF; CDR3 DNA: TGTGCCACCAGCCAACCCGGGAATCAGCCCCAGCATTTT; clone size: many; J gene: TRBJ1-5; D gene: -; V gene: TRBV24-1
CDR3 protein: CASSEATWGGEQYF; CDR3 DNA: TGTGCCAGCAGCGAAGCTACGTGGGGAGGCGAGCAGTACTTC; clone size: -; J gene: TRBJ2-7; D gene: -; V gene: TRBV9
CDR3 protein: CSARDLDSEETQYF; CDR3 DNA: TGCAGTGCTAGAGATCTCGACAGCGAAGAGACCCAGTACTTC; clone size: many; J gene: TRBJ2-5; D gene: -; V gene: TRBV20-1
CDR3 protein: CASSLGTSGTLAKNIQYF; CDR3 DNA: TGTGCCAGCAGCTTAGGGACTAGCGGGACTCTAGCCAAAAACATTCAGTACTTC; clone size: -; J gene: TRBJ2-4; D gene: TRBD2; V gene: TRBV11-2
CDR3 protein: CASSPRLAGGPQSPGELFF; CDR3 DNA: TGTGCCAGTAGTCCGAGACTAGCGGGAGGGCCCCAGTCCCCCGGGGAGCTGTTTTTT; clone size: -; J gene: TRBJ2-2; D gene: TRBD2; V gene: TRBV19
CDR3 protein: CASIRTGQGGYQPQHF; CDR3 DNA: TGTGCCAGCATTCGGACCGGGCAGGGAGGTTATCAGCCCCAGCATTTT; clone size: few; J gene: TRBJ1-5; D gene: -; V gene: TRBV6-1